The table lists the clone carrying this T cell receptor (beta chain) with a count of one. Distinct nucleotide sequences in the sample also encode this CDR3. This record comes from a study of Tregs in tolerant kidney transplant recipients. The assay was immunoSEQ multiplex PCR, and TCRdb's table has in-frame clones only and misses some. Of around 230,000 clones in the sample, roughly 84% are singletons; the top ten hold around 0.6%. Trimming cost V 4 bases and J 5 bases, with 24 bases left between them. Germline V CDR1 and CDR2: SGHRS, YFSETQ. This CDR3 comprises 17 residues. The specimen sequenced was CD4+ T cells from blood. The clonotype comes from a human donor in good health. The chain has TRBV5-1 and TRBJ2-5; no definite D call. The CDR3 is CASSLALMDLNSETQYF. CDR3 in DNA: TGCGCCAGCAGCCTGGCTTTAATGGACCTGAATTCGGAGACCCAGTACTTC. The full variable domain, with the rest looked up from reference TRBV5-1 and TRBJ2-5, is KAGVTQTPRYLIKTRGQQVTLSCSPISGHRSVSWYQQTPGQGLQFLFEYFSETQRNKGNFPGRFSGRQFSNSRSEMNVSTLELGDSALYLCASSLALMDLNSETQYFGPGTRLLVL.